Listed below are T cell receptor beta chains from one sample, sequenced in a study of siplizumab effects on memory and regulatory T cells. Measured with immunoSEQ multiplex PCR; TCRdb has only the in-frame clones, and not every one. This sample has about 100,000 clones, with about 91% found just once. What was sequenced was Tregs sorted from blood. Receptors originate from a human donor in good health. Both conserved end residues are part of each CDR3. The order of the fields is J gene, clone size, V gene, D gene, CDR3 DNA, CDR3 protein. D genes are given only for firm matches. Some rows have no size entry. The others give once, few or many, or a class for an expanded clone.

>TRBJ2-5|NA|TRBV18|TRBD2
TGTGCCAGCTCGCCAAGCGGGGTAGGAGAGACCCAGTACTTC
CASSPSGVGETQYF
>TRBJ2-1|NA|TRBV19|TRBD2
TGTGCCAGTAGCCTGACTAGCGGGAGAGTTATCGGTGAGCAGTTCTTC
CASSLTSGRVIGEQFF
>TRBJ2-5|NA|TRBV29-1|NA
TGCAGCGTTGCGTTTAGTGGGCAGAAAGAGACCCAGTACTTC
CSVAFSGQKETQYF
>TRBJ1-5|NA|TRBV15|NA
TGTGCCACCAGCCAAGACAGCCAGCCCCAGCATTTT
CATSQDSQPQHF
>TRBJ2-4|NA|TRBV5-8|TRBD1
TGTGCCAGCAGCGTCGGGACAGGGGGGTTCAAATTAAAAAACATTCAGTACTTC
CASSVGTGGFKLKNIQYF
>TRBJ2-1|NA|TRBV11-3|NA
TGTGCCAGCACCCGTGGTCGCGGGTCCAATGAGCAGTTCTTC
CASTRGRGSNEQFF
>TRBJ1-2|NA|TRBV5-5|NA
TGTGCCAGCAGCTTGGCCTCCTCAGGCTACGGCTACACCTTC
CASSLASSGYGYTF
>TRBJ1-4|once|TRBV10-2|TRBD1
TGCGCCAGTATGGACAGGGCCACTAATGAAAAACTGTTTTTT
CASMDRATNEKLFF
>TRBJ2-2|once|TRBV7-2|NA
TGTGCCAGCAGCTTATTGGGCCTCAACACCGGGGAGCTGTTTTTT
CASSLLGLNTGELFF
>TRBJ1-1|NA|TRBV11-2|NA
TGTGCCAGCAGCTTAGTTCTGGGCAGGGGGAACACTGAAGCTTTCTTT
CASSLVLGRGNTEAFF
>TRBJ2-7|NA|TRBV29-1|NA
TGCAGCGCAAGACTATCGAGGCACGAGCAGTACTTC
CSARLSRHEQYF
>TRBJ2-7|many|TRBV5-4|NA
TGTGCCAGCAGCTTGTACTTTTCGCAGGGAAAACAGTACTTC
CASSLYFSQGKQYF
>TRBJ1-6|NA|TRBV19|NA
TGTGCCAGTAGTATACGCCTTTTAGGGTCGATCACTAATTCACCCCTCCACTTT
CASSIRLLGSITNSPLHF
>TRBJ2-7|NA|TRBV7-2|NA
TGTGCCAGCAGCTTATCGCAGTTCTACGAGCAGTACTTC
CASSLSQFYEQYF
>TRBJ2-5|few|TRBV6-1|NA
TGTGCCAGCAGTGACAGGGGCGGGCGAGAGACCCAGTACTTC
CASSDRGGRETQYF
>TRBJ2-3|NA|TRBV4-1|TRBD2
TGCGCCAGCAGCCAAGCGGGACTAGCGGGAGATACGCAGTATTTT
CASSQAGLAGDTQYF
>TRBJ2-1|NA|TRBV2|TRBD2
TGTGCCAGCACGTGGCGGGAGGGTAGTAATGAGCAGTTCTTC
CASTWREGSNEQFF
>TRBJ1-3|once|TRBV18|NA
TGTGCCAGCTCACCTCAGGGAAACACCATATATTTT
CASSPQGNTIYF
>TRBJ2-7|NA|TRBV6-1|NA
TGTGCCAGCGCTCCTACTTCCTACGAGCAGTACTTC
CASAPTSYEQYF
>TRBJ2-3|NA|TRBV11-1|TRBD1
TGTGCCAGCAGCCTACAGGGGCCAGATACGCAGTATTTT
CASSLQGPDTQYF
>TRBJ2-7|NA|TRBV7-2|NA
TGTGCCAGCAGCTTAGCGGCGGTCTCCTACGAGCAGTACTTC
CASSLAAVSYEQYF
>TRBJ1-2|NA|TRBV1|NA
TGCACCAGCAGCCGGAAAGGAGACAAAGACAGCTACACCTTC
CTSSRKGDKDSYTF
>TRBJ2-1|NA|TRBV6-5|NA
TGTGCCAGCAGTGTGGCAGTGGGGCCCTACAATGAGCAGTTCTTC
CASSVAVGPYNEQFF
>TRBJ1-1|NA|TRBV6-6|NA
TGTGCCAGCAGTCCTAGGACGGAAGCTTTCTTT
CASSPRTEAFF
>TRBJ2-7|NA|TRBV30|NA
TGTGCCTGGAGTGTAGGAAGGTCCTACGAGCAGTACTTC
CAWSVGRSYEQYF
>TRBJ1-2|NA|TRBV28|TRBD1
TGTGCCAGCACCTCAGGGGGCCGGGACTATGGCTACACCTTC
CASTSGGRDYGYTF